This record covers a single TCR beta chain. Its antigen remains undetermined. Base qualities were left out, and no much larger clone turns up one base away. Amplification of full-length TCR variable regions was done by 5' RACE PCR using constant-region reverse primers, and this step was followed by semi-nested PCR with Nested Universal Primer A. Using the ReliaPrep RNA Cell Miniprep System, total RNA was extracted, and the SMARTer RACE 5'/3' Kit was then used to reverse transcribe the RNA into 5'RACE-ready cDNA. An Illumina MiSeq was used to sequence the full-length TCR alpha and beta libraries, which had been barcoded with multiplex adaptors. Per the original workflow: For each of nine subset-tissue groups, sequencing data from the five patients were combined, and the groups were compared by unsupervised clustering of TCR gene usage. The Morisita-Horn index was used to calculate repertoire similarity, with shared sequences weighted by how much each contributed to each repertoire. The public reads were reanalyzed by TCRdb: fastp trimming at Q25, MiXCR alignment, in-frame beta chains only. Records with the same CDR3 protein are collapsed into one entry carrying the most frequent genes and DNA. The V and J calls come from TCRdb's annotation, not from the publication. The sample yields about 7,200 distinct CDR3 sequences; 40% were counted once. Approximately 4% of the sample lies in the top ten.

Including the terminal cysteine and phenylalanine, the CDR3 comprises 15 residues. Solely the CDR3 DNA is kept, with 45 bases framed from the first base. Trimming costs V 2 bases and J 4 bases, and their ends lie 15 bases apart. The record originates from a study (dated by TCRdb to the mid-2010s). Broadly, across the study: Whether tumor-infiltrating Tregs in breast cancer are recruited from blood Tregs or converted in situ from other CD4+ T cell subsets was tested.

Memory CD4+ T cells were isolated as CD4+CD45RO+CD25- cells. Tregs, naive and memory CD4+ T cells from tumor, blood and ipsilateral draining lymph nodes of a handful of breast cancer patients underwent full-length TCR alpha and beta sequencing. Ficoll density gradient centrifugation was used to isolate mononuclear cells from either lymph nodes or roughly 50 ml of peripheral blood. Sorted cell populations were confirmed by FACS to exceed 90% purity. General conclusions and limits of the study: Tumor memory CD4+ T cell TCR gene usage clustered with blood and lymph node memory CD4+ cells and lymph node naive CD4+ cells. Tumor-infiltrating Treg TCR alpha and beta sequences overlapped most with tumor naive CD4+ T cells, then with blood naive CD4+ T cells. Rather than covering whole repertoires, validation in the larger cohort was restricted to a single TCR beta V-J rearrangement.

Material: memory CD4+ T cells sorted from blood. The cell subset or site label here, explained by the study, means: memory CD4+ T cells, CD4+CD45RO+CD25-. The chain is encoded by TRBV12-3 or TRBV12-4 joined to TRBJ2-7; the D gene is perhaps TRBD1, from 5 matching bases. This sequence was found in a female donor with breast cancer. The CDR3 protein: CASSLQGSDTYEQYF. The DNA sequence is given as TGTGCCAGCAGTTTACAGGGAAGCGACACGTACGAGCAGTACTTC.